The present T cell receptor (beta chain) was sequenced within a study of blood T cell repertoires in COVID-19. Study at large: Samples came from the United States, Italy and Spain, spanning acute and convalescent COVID-19. PBMCs, B-cell-depleted T cells, or T cells provided the cDNA or gDNA that made up the material.

Using immunoSEQ multiplex PCR, the repertoire was profiled, and TCRdb retains in-frame clones only, with some absent. Here the sample spans about 350,000 clones, around 87% being singletons. Donors in Cohort 3 counted as recovered after two negative PCRs, clearance, or symptom resolution. The CDR3 length is 13 residues. Trimming shortened V by 5 bases and J by 2 bases, and 9 bases separated the two germline ends. Germline CDR1 reads KGHSH; CDR2 reads LQKENI. The sequence was obtained from a woman between 25 and 40 years old who had recovered from COVID-19. The chain carries TRBV18 and TRBJ2-5; tentatively, D is TRBD1 (5 bases). The sequencing input was PBMCs or T cells enriched from blood (not recorded which). The CDR3 loop reads CASSDSYQETQYF. The CDR3 DNA is TGTGCCAGCTCAGACAGTTATCAAGAGACCCAGTACTTC.